Below are 30 T cell receptor beta chains sequenced from a single sample in a study of blood T cells in healthy people across ages. The second PCR ran about 6 to 12 cycles with a sample-barcoded 5' primer and J-beta primers. From the 5' RACE reads, TCRdb called clonotypes with MiXCR, one entry per CDR3 protein. The top ten clones hold approximately 23% of a sample with 600,000 or so distinct CDR3 sequences, around 50% of them seen once. Sequencing was done on a sample of blood. The receptors shown here come from a man aged 80 or over in good health.

This clonotype appeared a single time. J is TRBJ2-2 and V is TRBV18, with TRBD1 as a possible D gene (6 bases). Looked up from germline, CDR1 is KGHSH and CDR2 is LQKENI. CDR3 length equals 15 residues. Trimming took 3 bases from V and 5 from J, leaving 13 bases between them. The CDR3 loop is CASSPRQTGTGELFF. CDR3 nucleotide sequence: TGTGCCAGCTCACCGCGACAGACAGGAACCGGGGAGCTGTTTTTT.

On this clonotype itself: Sequence at one end of the junction differs from germline and may be a read error. The chain has TRBV27 and TRBJ2-7; D is undetermined. This CDR3 contains 13 residues. Germline assignment: CDR1 MNHEY and CDR2 SMNVEV (reference sequence). This CDR3 reads CVSSLSLSYEQYF. In DNA form, the CDR3 reads TGTGTCAGCAGTTTATCGCTCTCCTACGAGCAGTACTTC.

The gene calls are TRBV28 and TRBJ2-1, with 9 bases aligning to TRBD2. The V and J ends lost 5 bases and 7 bases, in that order; junction bases with no gene match: 9. CDR1 and CDR2 (germline): MDHEN, SYDVKM. The CDR3 totals 15 residues. The CDR3 loop is CASSPLGLAFNEQFF. CDR3 sequence (DNA): TGTGCCAGCAGTCCGTTGGGACTAGCCTTTAATGAGCAGTTCTTC.

The sample holds a few counts of this clonotype. This chain uses TRBV7-9 with TRBJ2-3; maybe TRBD1 (6 bases). With 5 bases removed from V and 0 bases from J, the gap between germline ends came to 12 bases. Germline CDR1 is SEHNR and CDR2 is FQNEAQ (reference sequence). The CDR3 is 15 amino acids. CDR3 DNA sequence: TGTGCCAGCAGCCAGGACAGTCCTAGCACAGATACGCAGTATTTT. It specifies CASSQDSPSTDTQYF.

The chain links TRBV7-9 to TRBJ2-5; D not resolved. The CDR3 length is 16 residues. The V gene lost 6 bases and the J gene lost 4 bases, with 21 bases spanning the gap. Germline V gene lookup returns CDR1 SEHNR and CDR2 FQNEAQ (reference sequence). In DNA form, the CDR3 reads TGTGCCAGCAGTCAAATCGGGCGGATGGGCGTAGAGACCCAGTACTTC. Its translation is CASSQIGRMGVETQYF. Full variable domain (outside the CDR3, taken from reference TRBV7-9 and TRBJ2-5): DTGVSQNPRHKITKRGQNVTFRCDPISEHNRLYWYRQTLGQGPEFLTYFQNEAQLEKSRLLSDRFSAERPKGSFSTLEIQRTEQGDSAMYLCASSQIGRMGVETQYFGPGTRLLVL.

CDR3 DNA: TGCAGTGCTAGTCCCAGACTAGGAACAGATACGCAGTATTTT. This gives the protein CSASPRLGTDTQYF. The gene calls are TRBV20-1 and TRBJ2-3; tentatively, D is TRBD2 (6 bases). CDR3 length: 14 amino acids. V lost 3 bases and J lost 3, with 13 bases in between. The germline V gene has CDR1 DFQATT and CDR2 SNEGSKA (reference sequence).

The chain combines TRBV29-1 with TRBJ2-3; no firm D call. Germline lookup yields CDR1 SQVTM and CDR2 ANQGSEA. Between the trimmed V and J ends, which lost 6 bases and 0 bases, there was a span of 13 bases. The length of the CDR3 is 14 residues. CDR3 sequence: CSVAVATSTDTQYF. CDR3 sequence (DNA): TGCAGCGTCGCAGTGGCCACTAGCACAGATACGCAGTATTTT.

This sequence joins TRBV9 and TRBJ2-1; no clear D gene. Germline V gene sequence: CDR1 SGDLS, CDR2 YYNGEE. The CDR3 loop spans 14 amino acids. Trimming removed 2 bases from V and 6 bases from J, with 12 bases in between. The CDR3 spells CASSVQPAANEQFF. CDR3 in DNA: TGTGCCAGCAGCGTCCAACCCGCCGCCAATGAGCAGTTCTTC.

The rearrangement links TRBV30 to TRBJ2-1; 12 bases align to TRBD2. The V gene's germline CDR1 is GTSNPN and CDR2 SVGIG (reference sequence). The CDR3 spans 15 residues. The ends lost 7 bases at V and 2 bases at J; junction bases unmatched: 6. CDR3 DNA sequence: TGTGCCTTGGGGACTAGCGGGCAAACCTACAATGAGCAGTTCTTC. Its protein product is CALGTSGQTYNEQFF.

This sequence joins TRBV5-1 and TRBJ2-4; 8 bases are shared with TRBD1. V was clipped by 2 bases and J by 1 base; unmatched bases: 2. Germline-derived CDR1 and CDR2 are SGHRS and YFSETQ. The CDR3 is made up of 15 amino acids. The CDR3 region is CASSFTGGAKNIQYF. The DNA for the CDR3 is TGCGCCAGCAGCTTTACAGGGGGTGCCAAAAACATTCAGTACTTC.

This clonotype came up a few times. The rearrangement joins TRBV2 to TRBJ1-5; 11 bases map to TRBD1. V shed 2 bases and J 6 bases; nucleotides not matched to a gene: 3. CDR3 length: 15 amino acids. In germline, CDR1 is SNHLY, CDR2 FYNNEI. CDR3 in amino acids: CASSEMGQGVQPQHF. The CDR3 DNA reads TGTGCCAGCAGTGAAATGGGACAGGGGGTTCAGCCCCAGCATTTT.

The chain joins TRBV4-3 to TRBJ2-3; no clear D. This CDR3 is built from 13 residues. V was shortened by 0 bases and J by 6 bases, with 7 bases between the two germline ends. The germline gives CDR1 LGHNA, CDR2 YSLEER. CDR3 sequence reads: CASSQDPRDTQYF. In DNA, the CDR3 is TGCGCCAGCAGCCAAGATCCGAGGGATACGCAGTATTTT.

This clonotype occurred many times. The rearrangement links TRBV7-2 to TRBJ1-2; D might be TRBD1 (6 bases). Germline V gene sequence: CDR1 SGHTA, CDR2 FQGNSA. The CDR3 loop spans 14 amino acids. Deletions cut 2 bases from V and 4 bases from J, with 11 bases between. The CDR3 spells CASSLIGGGYGYTF. The CDR3, as DNA: TGTGCCAGCAGCTTAATAGGGGGGGGCTATGGCTACACCTTC. Full variable domain (missing parts from reference TRBV7-2 and TRBJ1-2): GAGVSQSPSNKVTEKGKDVELRCDPISGHTALYWYRQSLGQGLEFLIYFQGNSAPDKSGLPSDRFSAERTGGSVSTLTIQRTQQEDSAVYLCASSLIGGGYGYTFGSGTRLTVV.

The J gene is TRBJ2-3, the V gene TRBV20-1, with 7 positions matching TRBD1. The CDR3 sequence is 13 residues long. After removal of 8 bases from V and 2 bases from J, the junction contained 7 bases not matched to a gene. In germline, CDR1 is DFQATT, CDR2 SNEGSKA (reference sequence). The CDR3 loop reads CSLQGSPTDTQYF. In DNA, the CDR3 is TGCAGTTTACAGGGGTCCCCCACAGATACGCAGTATTTT.

The V and J genes are TRBV12-3 or TRBV12-4 and TRBJ2-3, with D possibly TRBD1 on 6 matching bases. CDR3 length: 14 amino acids. V was shortened by 5 bases and J by 3 bases, with 12 bases between the two germline ends. The CDR3: CASSGARGTDTQYF. CDR3 nucleotides: TGTGCCAGCAGTGGGGCCAGGGGAACAGATACGCAGTATTTT.

This clonotype turned up a few times. The chain employs TRBV28 and TRBJ2-1, with 10 bases matching TRBD2. Germline CDR1 reads MDHEN; CDR2 reads SYDVKM. The junction had 6 bases not matched to a gene; V was cut back by 7 bases and J by 6 bases. CDR3 length: 14 amino acids. CDR3 DNA sequence: TGTGCCAGCACCATAGCGGGGGGCATCAATGAGCAGTTCTTC. It codes for CASTIAGGINEQFF.

This clonotype was seen a handful of times. The CDR3 protein is CASSQPGQGTYEQYF. DNA for the CDR3: TGTGCCAGCAGTCAGCCGGGACAGGGCACCTACGAGCAGTACTTC. V gene TRBV6-6 combines with J gene TRBJ2-7; 9 bases line up with TRBD1. CDR1 MNHNY and CDR2 SVGAGI come from the germline V gene (reference sequence). The CDR3 is 15 amino acids. Trimming cost V 5 bases and J 2 bases; bases outside gene matches: 7.

For this clonotype: Relative to the germline gene, one junction end is altered; a read error may explain this. The chain employs TRBV27 and TRBJ1-4, with D perhaps TRBD1 (6 bases). Per germline, CDR1 MNHEY and CDR2 SMNVEV (reference sequence). The CDR3 is 14 amino acids. The CDR3 region has the DNA TGTGTCAGCAAAAAAGGGGGAACGGATGAAAAACTGTTTTTT. This translates into CVSKKGGTDEKLFF.

Points on this clonotype: A far larger clone is one base from this, pointing to a likely read error. The rearrangement uses TRBV7-9 and TRBJ2-3, with D unclear. The CDR3 consists of 12 residues. In germline, CDR1 is SEHNR, CDR2 FQNEAQ (reference sequence). In nucleotides, the CDR3 is TGTGCCAACAGCTTAAGCACAGATACGCAGTATTTT. Translation gives CANSLSTDTQYF.

In this sample, this clonotype turned up a few times. This chain joins TRBV7-9 and TRBJ2-7, with 10 bases aligning to TRBD2. The V and J ends lost 3 bases and 4 bases, in that order; junction bases with no gene match: 12. Germline CDR1 SEHNR, CDR2 FQNEAQ (reference sequence). There are 17 residues in the CDR3. The CDR3 loop is CASSFGLAGESGYEQYF. CDR3 sequence (DNA): TGTGCCAGCAGCTTTGGCCTAGCGGGAGAATCGGGATACGAGCAGTACTTC.

The rearrangement joins TRBV20-1 to TRBJ2-3, with 10 bases aligning to TRBD2. Germline V gene lookup returns CDR1 DFQATT and CDR2 SNEGSKA (reference sequence). The CDR3 is 16 amino acids. V shed 6 bases and J 4 bases; nucleotides not matched to a gene: 13. CDR3 sequence: CSADSQLAGVSDTQYF. CDR3 DNA sequence: TGCAGTGCCGACTCCCAGCTAGCGGGAGTGTCAGATACGCAGTATTTT.

The J gene is TRBJ1-1, the V gene TRBV7-3; D may be TRBD1 (5 bases). The germline gives CDR1 SGHTA, CDR2 FQGTGA. V lost 6 bases and J lost 2, with 16 bases in between. The CDR3 totals 15 residues. CDR3 amino acids: CASSRSGTGNTEAFF. As DNA, the CDR3 is TGTGCCAGCAGTCGTTCCGGGACGGGAAACACTGAAGCTTTCTTT.

The rearrangement uses TRBV29-1 and TRBJ2-7; 11 bases line up with TRBD2. From germline, CDR1 is SQVTM and CDR2 ANQGSEA. With 5 bases clipped from V and 4 bases from J, the junction kept 7 bases outside the gene matches. CDR3 length: 14 residues. CDR3 bases: TGCAGCGTTAAACATAGCGGGAGGGGGTACGAGCAGTACTTC. Residues: CSVKHSGRGYEQYF.

This sequence joins TRBV3-1 and TRBJ2-3; D possibly uses TRBD1 or TRBD2 (5 bases each). This CDR3 has 16 residues. Trimming took 4 bases from V and 0 from J, leaving 14 bases between them. Germline V gene lookup returns CDR1 LGHDT and CDR2 YNNKEL (reference sequence). As DNA, the CDR3 is TGTGCCAGCAGCCCGTTCGGGACGTCCAGCACAGATACGCAGTATTTT. Its translation is CASSPFGTSSTDTQYF.

The gene calls are TRBV20-1 and TRBJ2-7, with D maybe TRBD1 (8 bases). The CDR3 consists of 16 residues. Trimming shortened V by 1 base and J by 2 bases, and 18 bases separated the two germline ends. Germline lookup yields CDR1 DFQATT and CDR2 SNEGSKA (reference sequence). The CDR3 is CSARGTGLAVAYEQYF. The CDR3 DNA follows: TGCAGTGCTAGAGGGACAGGGCTAGCGGTCGCCTACGAGCAGTACTTC.

This clonotype was observed a handful of times. The chain joins TRBV29-1 to TRBJ2-7; 14 bases align to TRBD2. Germline V lookup: CDR1 SQVTM, CDR2 ANQGSEA. V was clipped by 5 bases and J by 3 bases; unmatched bases: 12. This CDR3 region has 17 residues. The CDR3 DNA follows: TGCAGCGTTTGGGGGACTAGCGGGAGTAGGGATTACTACGAGCAGTACTTC. Translating gives CSVWGTSGSRDYYEQYF.

This sequence joins TRBV3-1 and TRBJ2-1; TRBD2 aligns across 13 bases. The CDR3 length is 14 residues. Looked up from germline, CDR1 is LGHDT and CDR2 is YNNKEL (reference sequence). V trimming: 6 bases; J trimming: 9 bases; junction bases outside the gene matches: 5. The CDR3 sequence: CASRPTSGGCEQFF. The DNA for the CDR3 is TGTGCCAGCAGACCGACTAGCGGGGGGTGTGAGCAGTTCTTC.

The rearrangement joins TRBV29-1 to TRBJ1-1, with 10 bases lining up with TRBD1. The germline gives CDR1 SQVTM, CDR2 ANQGSEA. Trimming cost V 1 base and J 5 bases; bases outside gene matches: 4. The CDR3 runs 14 residues. CDR3 bases: TGCAGCGTTGAAGGGACAGGGGGTAATACTGAAGCTTTCTTT. This gives the protein CSVEGTGGNTEAFF.

This chain links TRBV5-1 with TRBJ2-1, with a tentative D call TRBD1 (7 bases). The CDR3 is 14 amino acids. Looked up from germline, CDR1 is SGHRS and CDR2 is YFSETQ. V was clipped by 4 bases and J by 1 base, with 9 bases between them. The CDR3 sequence: CASSAGQSYNEQFF. The CDR3 coding sequence is TGCGCCAGCAGCGCGGGACAGTCCTACAATGAGCAGTTCTTC.

The CDR3: CASSPRPGYEQYF. The CDR3 region has the DNA TGTGCCAGCAGCCCGCGACCCGGGTATGAGCAGTACTTC. The V gene is TRBV7-3, the J gene TRBJ2-7; D ambiguous. Trimming took 5 bases from V and 7 from J, leaving 15 bases between them. The V gene's germline CDR1 is SGHTA and CDR2 FQGTGA. This CDR3 is built from 13 residues.